This record covers a single TCR beta chain. Antigen specificity is unknown. Time point indicated: week 23, last vaccination. Alongside topical imiquimod, each dose of vaccine comprised 300 ug of mutant IDH1 20-mer peptide. Each of the donors came in with new WHO grade 3 or 4 astrocytomas that were IDH1-mutant and ATRX-lost. The V gene's germline CDR1 is SGHDN and CDR2 FVKESK. V was trimmed by 4 bases and J by 3 bases, leaving 12 bases between them. CDR3 length: 14 amino acids. Libraries were prepared by immunoSEQ multiplex PCR; TCRdb keeps only in-frame clonotypes and omits some of them. Found here are more than 55,000 clones, 80% to 85% of them singletons; the top ten hold approximately 8.2%. These data originate in a study of a mutant IDH1 vaccine in newly diagnosed glioma. At the level of the study: Receipt of radiotherapy, temozolomide, or both preceded the study, and most received both. Regarding the study as a whole: Apparently, pseudoprogression bore no relation to changes among the top peripheral T cell clonotypes.

Sequenced here: PBMCs, sampled from a glioma patient whose treatment included an IDH1 peptide vaccine. The chain links TRBV14 to TRBJ1-1; D is unclear. The TCR comes from a woman in her 40s with glioma. Some clones in this sample may be carry-over from other donors' samples. CDR3 residues: CASSPFWVDTEAFF. The CDR3, as DNA: TGTGCCAGCAGCCCTTTTTGGGTGGACACTGAAGCTTTCTTT.